This T cell receptor beta chain is drawn from a study of neurological immune-mediated disorders. After removal of 0 bases from V and 7 bases from J, the junction contained 16 bases not matched to a gene. Germline V gene lookup returns CDR1 SGHDN and CDR2 FVKESK. This CDR3 region has 18 residues. Study-wide points: The phylogenetic placement of 18 of 34 multiple sclerosis patients' repertoires in one related-CDR3 cluster constitutes a possible signature.

The cDNA was generated by 5'RACE with 10-nucleotide random UMIs. Using its own MiXCR run on the 5' RACE reads, TCRdb lists one record per CDR3 protein. The data show 84,000 or so distinct CDR3 sequences, with approximately 4.6% seen just once and roughly 5.6% held by the top ten. This clonotype was seen only a few times. The antigen is undetermined. Regarding time point: longitudinal time-point 3. This chain connects TRBV14 to TRBJ1-2; 8 positions agree with TRBD1. The clonotype originates from a woman aged 55-70 years with multiple sclerosis. The sample consisted of PBMCs. As DNA, the CDR3 is TGTGCCAGCAGCCAAGATACCATGGGCGGGACAGGAAGAGTTGGCTACACCTTC. It translates to CASSQDTMGGTGRVGYTF.